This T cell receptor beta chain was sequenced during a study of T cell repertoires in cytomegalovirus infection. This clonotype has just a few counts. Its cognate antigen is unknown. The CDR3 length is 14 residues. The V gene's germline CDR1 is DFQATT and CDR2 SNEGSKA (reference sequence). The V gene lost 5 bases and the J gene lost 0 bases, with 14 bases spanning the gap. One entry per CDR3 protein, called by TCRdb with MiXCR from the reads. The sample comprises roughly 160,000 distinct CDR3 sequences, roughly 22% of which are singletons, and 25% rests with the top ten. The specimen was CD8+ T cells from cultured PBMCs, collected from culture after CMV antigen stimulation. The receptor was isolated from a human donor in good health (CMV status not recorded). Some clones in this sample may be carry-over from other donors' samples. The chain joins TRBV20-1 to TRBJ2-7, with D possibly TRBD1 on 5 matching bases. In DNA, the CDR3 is TGCAGTGCTTCTATTCCGACAGCCTCCTACGAGCAGTACTTC. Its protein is CSASIPTASYEQYF.